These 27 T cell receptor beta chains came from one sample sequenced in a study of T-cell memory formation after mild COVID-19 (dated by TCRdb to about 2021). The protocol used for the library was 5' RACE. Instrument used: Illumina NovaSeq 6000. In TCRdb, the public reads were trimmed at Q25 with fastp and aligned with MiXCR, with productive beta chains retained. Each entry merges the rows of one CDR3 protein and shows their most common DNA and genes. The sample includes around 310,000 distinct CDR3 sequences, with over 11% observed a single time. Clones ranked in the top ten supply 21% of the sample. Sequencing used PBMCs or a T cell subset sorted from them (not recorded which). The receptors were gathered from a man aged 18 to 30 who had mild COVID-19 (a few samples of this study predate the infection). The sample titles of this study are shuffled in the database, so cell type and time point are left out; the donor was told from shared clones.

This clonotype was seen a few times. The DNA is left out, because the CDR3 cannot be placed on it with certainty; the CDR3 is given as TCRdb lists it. The CDR3 here is CASSWGAGTEAFF. This chain uses TRBV21-1 with TRBJ1-1; the listed D gene, TRBD1, was not tested against the DNA. TRBV21-1 is listed as a pseudogene. Both ends counted, the CDR3 spans 13 residues.

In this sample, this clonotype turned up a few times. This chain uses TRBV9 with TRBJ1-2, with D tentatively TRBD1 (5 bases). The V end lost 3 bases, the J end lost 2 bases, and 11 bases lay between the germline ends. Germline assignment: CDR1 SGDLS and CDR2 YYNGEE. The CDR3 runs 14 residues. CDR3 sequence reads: CASSGGIGNYGYTF. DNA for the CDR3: TGTGCCAGCAGCGGGGGGATCGGCAACTATGGCTACACCTTC.

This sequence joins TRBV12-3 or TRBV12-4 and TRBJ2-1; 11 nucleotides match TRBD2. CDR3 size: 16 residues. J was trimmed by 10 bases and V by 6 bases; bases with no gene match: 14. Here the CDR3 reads CASRSEVLAGVGEQFF. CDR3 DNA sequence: TGTGCCAGCAGGAGTGAGGTACTAGCGGGAGTTGGCGAGCAGTTCTTC.

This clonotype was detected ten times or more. CDR3 region: CASSQDKGLGSPLHF. The CDR3 nucleotides are TGCGCCAGCAGCCAAGATAAGGGGCTAGGGTCACCCCTCCACTTT. This sequence joins TRBV4-3 and TRBJ1-6, with D possibly matching TRBD1 (5 bases). Germline assignment: CDR1 LGHNA and CDR2 YSLEER. The CDR3 is made up of 15 amino acids. V was cut by 0 bases and J by 10 bases, with 13 bases left in between.

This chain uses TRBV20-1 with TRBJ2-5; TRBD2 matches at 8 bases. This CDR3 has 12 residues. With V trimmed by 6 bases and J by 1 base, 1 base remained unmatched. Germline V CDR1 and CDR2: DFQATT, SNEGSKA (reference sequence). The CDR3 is CSARGVQETQYF. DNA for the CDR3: TGCAGTGCGCGGGGGGTCCAAGAGACCCAGTACTTC.

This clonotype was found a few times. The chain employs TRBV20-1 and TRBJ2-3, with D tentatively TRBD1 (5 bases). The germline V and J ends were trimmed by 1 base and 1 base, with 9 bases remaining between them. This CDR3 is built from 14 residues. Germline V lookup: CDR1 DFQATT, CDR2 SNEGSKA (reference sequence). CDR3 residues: CSARVQQGTDTQYF. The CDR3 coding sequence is TGCAGTGCTAGAGTTCAACAGGGCACAGATACGCAGTATTTT.

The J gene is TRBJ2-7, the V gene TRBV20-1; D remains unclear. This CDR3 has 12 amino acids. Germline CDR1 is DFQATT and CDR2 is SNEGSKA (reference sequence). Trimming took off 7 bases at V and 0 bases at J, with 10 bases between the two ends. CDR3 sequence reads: CSVEDLSYEQYF. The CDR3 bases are TGCAGTGTTGAGGATCTCTCCTACGAGCAGTACTTC.

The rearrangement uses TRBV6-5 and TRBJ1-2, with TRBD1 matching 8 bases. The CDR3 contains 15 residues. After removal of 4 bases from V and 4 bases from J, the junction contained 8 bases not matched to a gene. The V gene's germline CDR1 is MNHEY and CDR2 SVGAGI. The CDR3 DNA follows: TGTGCCAGCAGTTCGCCCGGACAGGGCCTCTATGGCTACACCTTC. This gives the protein CASSSPGQGLYGYTF.

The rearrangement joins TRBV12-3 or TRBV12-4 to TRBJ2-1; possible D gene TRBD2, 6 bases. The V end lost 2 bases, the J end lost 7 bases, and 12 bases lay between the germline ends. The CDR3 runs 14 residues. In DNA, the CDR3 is TGTGCCAGCAGTTTACGGGGGTACGGGAATGAGCAGTTCTTC. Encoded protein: CASSLRGYGNEQFF.

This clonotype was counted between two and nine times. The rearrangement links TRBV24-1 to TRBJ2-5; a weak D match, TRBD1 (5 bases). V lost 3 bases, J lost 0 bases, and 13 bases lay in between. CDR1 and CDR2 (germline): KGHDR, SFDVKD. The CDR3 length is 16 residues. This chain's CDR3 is CATSDPDSYYQETQYF. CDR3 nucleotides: TGTGCCACCAGTGATCCCGACAGCTACTACCAAGAGACCCAGTACTTC.

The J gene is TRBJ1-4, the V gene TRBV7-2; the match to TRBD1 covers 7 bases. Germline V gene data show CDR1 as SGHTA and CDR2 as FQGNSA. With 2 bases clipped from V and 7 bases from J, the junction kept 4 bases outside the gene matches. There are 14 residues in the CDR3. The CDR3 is CASSLLQGGEKLFF. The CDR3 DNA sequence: TGTGCCAGCAGCTTACTCCAGGGGGGTGAAAAACTGTTTTTT.

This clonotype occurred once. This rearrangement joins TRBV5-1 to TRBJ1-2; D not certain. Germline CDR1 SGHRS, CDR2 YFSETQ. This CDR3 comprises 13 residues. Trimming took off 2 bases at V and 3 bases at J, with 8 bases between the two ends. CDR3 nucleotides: TGCGCCAGCAGCTTTTCGCCGGACTATGGCTACACCTTC. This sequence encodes CASSFSPDYGYTF.

The CDR3 DNA sequence: TGTGCCAGCAGCTTAGGTAGAAGGTTGTATTTT. Its translation: CASSLGRRLYF. The rearrangement joins TRBV11-2 to TRBJ2-3; D gene uncertain. In germline, CDR1 is SGHAT, CDR2 FQNNGV. The CDR3 is made up of 11 amino acids. With 1 base removed from V and 14 bases from J, the gap between germline ends came to 10 bases.

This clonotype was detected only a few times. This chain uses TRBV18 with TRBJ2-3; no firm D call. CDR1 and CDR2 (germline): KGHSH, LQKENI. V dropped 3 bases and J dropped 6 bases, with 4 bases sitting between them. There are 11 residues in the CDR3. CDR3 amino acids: CASSPVDTQYF. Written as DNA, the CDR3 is TGTGCCAGCTCACCGGTCGATACGCAGTATTTT. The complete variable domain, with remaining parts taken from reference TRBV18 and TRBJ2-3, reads NAGVMQNPRHLVRRRGQEARLRCSPMKGHSHVYWYRQLPEEGLKFMVYLQKENIIDESGMPKERFSAEFPKEGPSILRIQQVVRGDSAAYFCASSPVDTQYFGPGTRLTVL.

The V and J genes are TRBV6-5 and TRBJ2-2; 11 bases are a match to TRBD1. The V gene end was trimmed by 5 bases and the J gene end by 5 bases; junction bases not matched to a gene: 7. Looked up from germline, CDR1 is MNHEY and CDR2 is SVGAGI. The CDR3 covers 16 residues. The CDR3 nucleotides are TGTGCCAGCAGTCCAGGACAGGGGGCGTTAACCGGGGAGCTGTTTTTT. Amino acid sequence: CASSPGQGALTGELFF.

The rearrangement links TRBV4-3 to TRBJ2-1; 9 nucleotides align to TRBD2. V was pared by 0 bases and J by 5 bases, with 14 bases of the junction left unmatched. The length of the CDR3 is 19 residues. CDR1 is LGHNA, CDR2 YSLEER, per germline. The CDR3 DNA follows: TGCGCCAGCAGCCAAGATCCCCGTGGGGGAGCGGGGGGCCACAATGAGCAGTTCTTC. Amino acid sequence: CASSQDPRGGAGGHNEQFF.

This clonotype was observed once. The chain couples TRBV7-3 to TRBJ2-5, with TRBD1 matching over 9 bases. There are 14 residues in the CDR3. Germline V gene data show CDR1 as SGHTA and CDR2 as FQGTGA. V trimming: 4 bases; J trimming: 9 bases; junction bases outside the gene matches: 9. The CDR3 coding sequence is TGTGCCAGCAGCTGGGGACAGGGAGGGCGGCCCCAGTACTTC. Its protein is CASSWGQGGRPQYF.

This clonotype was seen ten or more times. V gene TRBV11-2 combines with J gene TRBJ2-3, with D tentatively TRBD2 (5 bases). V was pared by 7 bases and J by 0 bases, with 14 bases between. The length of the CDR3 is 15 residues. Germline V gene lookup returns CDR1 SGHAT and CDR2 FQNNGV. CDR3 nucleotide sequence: TGTGCCAGCAAAAAATCGGGGTGGAGCACAGATACGCAGTATTTT. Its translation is CASKKSGWSTDTQYF.

The CDR3 is CASSTSGARMGSSYNEQFF. The CDR3 DNA reads as TGTGCCAGTAGCACTAGCGGGGCTAGGATGGGTAGCTCCTACAATGAGCAGTTCTTC. The chain couples TRBV19 to TRBJ2-1; 10 bases agree with TRBD2. Germline CDR1 is LNHDA and CDR2 is SQIVND (reference sequence). This CDR3 comprises 19 residues. J lost 0 bases, V lost 6 bases, and 14 bases had no gene match.

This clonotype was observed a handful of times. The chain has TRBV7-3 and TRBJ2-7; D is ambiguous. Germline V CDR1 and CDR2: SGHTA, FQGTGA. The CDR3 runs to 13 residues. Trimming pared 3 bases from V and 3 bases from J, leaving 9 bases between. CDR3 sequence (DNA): TGTGCCAGCAGCTTGTTCCCTTTCTACGAGCAGTACGTC. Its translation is CASSLFPFYEQYV.

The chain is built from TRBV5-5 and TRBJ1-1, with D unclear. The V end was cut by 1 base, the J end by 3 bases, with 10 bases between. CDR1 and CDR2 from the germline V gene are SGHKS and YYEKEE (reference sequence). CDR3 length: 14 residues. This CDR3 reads CASSLRVGHTEAFF. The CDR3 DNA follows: TGTGCCAGCAGCTTGAGGGTAGGGCACACTGAAGCTTTCTTT.

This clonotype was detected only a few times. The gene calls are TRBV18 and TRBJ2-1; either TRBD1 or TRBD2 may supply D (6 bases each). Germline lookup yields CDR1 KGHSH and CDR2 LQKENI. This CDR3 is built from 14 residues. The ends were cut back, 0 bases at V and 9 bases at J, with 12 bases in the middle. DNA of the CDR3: TGTGCCAGCTCACCACCATCGGGGGCGGGTGAGCAGTTCTTC. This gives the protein CASSPPSGAGEQFF.

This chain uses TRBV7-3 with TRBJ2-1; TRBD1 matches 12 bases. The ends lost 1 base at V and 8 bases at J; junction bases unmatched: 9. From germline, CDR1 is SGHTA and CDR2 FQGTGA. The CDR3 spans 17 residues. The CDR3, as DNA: TGTGCCAGCAGCTTAAGCTTTCCCGGGACAGGGGGCGATGAGCAGTTCTTC. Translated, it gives CASSLSFPGTGGDEQFF.

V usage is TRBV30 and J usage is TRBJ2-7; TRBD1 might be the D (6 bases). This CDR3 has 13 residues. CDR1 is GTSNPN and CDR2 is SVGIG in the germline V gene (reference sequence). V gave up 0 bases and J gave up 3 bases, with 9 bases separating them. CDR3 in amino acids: CAWSVLQGYEQYF. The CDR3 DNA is TGTGCCTGGAGTGTACTACAGGGCTACGAGCAGTACTTC. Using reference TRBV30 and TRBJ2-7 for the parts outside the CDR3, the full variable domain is SQTIHQWPATLVQPVGSPLSLECTVEGTSNPNLYWYRQAAGRGLQLLFYSVGIGQISSEVPQNLSASRPQDRQFILSSKKLLLSDSGFYLCAWSVLQGYEQYFGPGTRLTVT.

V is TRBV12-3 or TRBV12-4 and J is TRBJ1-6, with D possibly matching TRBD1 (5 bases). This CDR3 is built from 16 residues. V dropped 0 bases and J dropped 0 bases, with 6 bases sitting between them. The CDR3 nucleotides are TGTGCCAGCAGTTTAGCGGGGGGCTCCTATAATTCACCCCTCCACTTT. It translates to CASSLAGGSYNSPLHF.

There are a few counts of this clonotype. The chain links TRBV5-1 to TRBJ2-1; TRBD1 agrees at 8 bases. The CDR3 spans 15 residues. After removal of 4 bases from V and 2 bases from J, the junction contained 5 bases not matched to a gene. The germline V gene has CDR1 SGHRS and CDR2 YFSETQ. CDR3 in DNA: TGCGCCAGCAGCCTCGACAGGGGCACCTACAATGAGCAGTTCTTC. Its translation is CASSLDRGTYNEQFF.

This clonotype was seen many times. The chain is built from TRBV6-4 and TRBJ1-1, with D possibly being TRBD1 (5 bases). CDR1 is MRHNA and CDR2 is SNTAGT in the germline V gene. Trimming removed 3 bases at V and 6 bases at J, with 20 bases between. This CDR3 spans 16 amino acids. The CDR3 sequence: CASSEGEGAGHAEAFF. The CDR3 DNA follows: TGTGCCAGCAGTGAAGGAGAAGGGGCCGGGCACGCTGAAGCTTTCTTT.